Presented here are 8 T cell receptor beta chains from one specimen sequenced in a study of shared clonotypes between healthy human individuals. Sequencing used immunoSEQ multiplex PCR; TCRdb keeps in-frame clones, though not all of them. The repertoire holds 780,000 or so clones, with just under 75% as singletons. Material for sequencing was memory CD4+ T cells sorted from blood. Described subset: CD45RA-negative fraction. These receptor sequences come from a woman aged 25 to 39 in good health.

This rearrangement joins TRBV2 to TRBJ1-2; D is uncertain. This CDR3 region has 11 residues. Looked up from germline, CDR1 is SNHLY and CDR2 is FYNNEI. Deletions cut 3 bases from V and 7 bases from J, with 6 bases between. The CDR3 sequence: CASSDYGGYTF. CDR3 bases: TGTGCCAGCAGTGACTACGGTGGCTACACCTTC.

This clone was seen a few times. The CDR3 reads CASSDGEGSYNEQFF. DNA for the CDR3: TGTGCCAGCAGTGACGGAGAAGGGTCCTACAATGAGCAGTTCTTC. The V and J genes are TRBV6-4 and TRBJ2-1, with D unclear. V was trimmed by 2 bases and J by 1 base, leaving 9 bases between them. The CDR3 totals 15 residues. Germline V gene sequence: CDR1 MRHNA, CDR2 SNTAGT.

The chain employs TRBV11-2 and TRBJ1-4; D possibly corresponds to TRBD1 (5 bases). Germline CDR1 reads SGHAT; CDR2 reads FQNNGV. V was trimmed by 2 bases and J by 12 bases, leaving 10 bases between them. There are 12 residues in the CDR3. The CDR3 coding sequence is TGTGCCAGCAGCTTAAATGGGGCCGAACTGTTTTTT. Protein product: CASSLNGAELFF.

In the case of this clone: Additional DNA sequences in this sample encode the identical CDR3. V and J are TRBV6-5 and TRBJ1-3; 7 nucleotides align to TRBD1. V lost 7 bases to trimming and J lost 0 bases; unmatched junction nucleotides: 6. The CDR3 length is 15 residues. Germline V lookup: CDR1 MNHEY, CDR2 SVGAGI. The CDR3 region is CASTPTGSSGNTIYF. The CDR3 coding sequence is TGTGCCAGCACCCCGACAGGGAGCTCTGGAAACACCATATATTTT.

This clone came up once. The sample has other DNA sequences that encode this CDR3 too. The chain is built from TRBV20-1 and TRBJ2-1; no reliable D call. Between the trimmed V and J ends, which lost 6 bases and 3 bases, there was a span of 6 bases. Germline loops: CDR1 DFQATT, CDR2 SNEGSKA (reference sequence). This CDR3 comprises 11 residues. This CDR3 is CSAPDYNEQFF. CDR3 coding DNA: TGCAGTGCACCAGACTACAATGAGCAGTTCTTC.

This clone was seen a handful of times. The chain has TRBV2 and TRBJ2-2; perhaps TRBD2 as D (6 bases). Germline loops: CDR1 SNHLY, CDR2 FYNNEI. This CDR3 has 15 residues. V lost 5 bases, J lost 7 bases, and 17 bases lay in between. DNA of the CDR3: TGTGCCAGCAGTCTTGCTGGCGGGAAGGACGGGGAGCTGTTTTTT. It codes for CASSLAGGKDGELFF.

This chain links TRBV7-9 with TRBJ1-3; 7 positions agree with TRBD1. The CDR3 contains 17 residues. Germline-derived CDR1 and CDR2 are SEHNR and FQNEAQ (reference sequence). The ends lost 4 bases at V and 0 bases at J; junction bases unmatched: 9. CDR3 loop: CASSYKGGEASGNTIYF. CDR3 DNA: TGTGCCAGCAGCTATAAAGGGGGCGAAGCCTCTGGAAACACCATATATTTT.

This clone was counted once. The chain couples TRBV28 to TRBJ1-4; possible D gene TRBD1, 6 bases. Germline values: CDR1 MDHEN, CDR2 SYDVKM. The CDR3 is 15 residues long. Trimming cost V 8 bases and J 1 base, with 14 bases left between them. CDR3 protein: CASRRGGVTNEKLFF. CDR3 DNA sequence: TGTGCCAGCCGCAGGGGCGGGGTAACTAATGAAAAACTGTTTTTT.